This is a list of T cell receptor beta chains from one sample in a study of cytomegalovirus exposure and HLA in healthy donors. Assay used: immunoSEQ multiplex PCR; TCRdb lists only in-frame clones, some missing. The table shows 95,000 to 150,000 clones, with 60% to 85% occurring only once. Input material: PBMCs. These receptors were taken from a woman in her 30s in good health and CMV-seropositive. The CDR3 runs from the conserved cysteine through the conserved F or W. Each record gives: V gene, D gene, clone size, J gene, CDR3 DNA, CDR3 protein. The D gene is left open where the match is weak. Only part of the rows carry a size: once, few, many, or a class if the clone is expanded.

TRBV7-9	.	.	TRBJ1-1	TGTGCCAGCAGCCACACGTTAACAGGGTTCGGTATGAACACTGAAGCTTTCTTT	CASSHTLTGFGMNTEAFF
TRBV19	TRBD1	.	TRBJ2-7	TGTGCCAGTAGTATGGGACAGGGGTTCTACGAGCAGTACTTC	CASSMGQGFYEQYF
TRBV11-1	.	.	TRBJ2-3	TGTGCCAGCAGCTTAGCGCGGATAGATACGCAGTATTTT	CASSLARIDTQYF
TRBV6-1	.	.	TRBJ1-5	TGTGCCAGCAGTCGCGGATATAGCAATCAGCCCCAGCATTTT	CASSRGYSNQPQHF
TRBV4-2	TRBD1	.	TRBJ2-1	TGTGCCAGCAGCCAAGAAAGGGGGCGAGGGAAGCAGTTCTTC	CASSQERGRGKQFF
TRBV11-2	.	.	TRBJ2-5	TGTGCCAGCAGCCCCGGAGCAGCGGAGACCCAGTACTTC	CASSPGAAETQYF
TRBV5-4	TRBD2	.	TRBJ2-1	TGTGCCAGCAGCTCACCTAGCGGGGGCCTCCCCTACAATGAGCAGTTCTTC	CASSSPSGGLPYNEQFF
TRBV11-2	TRBD1	few	TRBJ2-7	TGTGCCAGCAGCGGATGGGACAGGGGTCCCTACGAGCAGTACTTC	CASSGWDRGPYEQYF
TRBV9	TRBD1	.	TRBJ2-1	TGTGCCAGCAGCCTGCGGACAGGGGCCTACAATGAGCAGTTCTTC	CASSLRTGAYNEQFF
TRBV10-3	TRBD2	.	TRBJ2-3	TGTGCCATCAGCGGGAAAAGCGGGGGGGCAGATACGCAGTATTTT	CAISGKSGGADTQYF
TRBV19	TRBD1	once	TRBJ1-1	TGTGCCAGTAGAGACAGGGGTGGGGTAGAGTACACTGAAGCTTTCTTT	CASRDRGGVEYTEAFF
TRBV5-6	TRBD1	.	TRBJ1-2	TGTGCCAGCAGCTGGGGACAGGGCCATGGCTACACCTTC	CASSWGQGHGYTF
TRBV9	TRBD2	.	TRBJ2-2	TGTGCCAGCAGCACCGGGACCGGGGGGGACACCGGGGAGCTGTTTTTT	CASSTGTGGDTGELFF
TRBV6-1	TRBD1	.	TRBJ1-6	TGTGCCAGCAGTGCCCGGACAGGGCAGAATTCACCCCTCCACTTT	CASSARTGQNSPLHF
TRBV29-1	.	.	TRBJ1-4	TGCAGCGGTGGAGGGCCAACTAATGAAAAACTGTTTTTT	CSGGGPTNEKLFF
TRBV28	TRBD2	.	TRBJ2-7	TGTGCCAGCAGTTTAGGGTCACTAGCGGGGGCCTTCTACGAGCAGTACTTC	CASSLGSLAGAFYEQYF